A single count supports the clone carrying this T cell receptor beta chain. Data came from immunoSEQ multiplex PCR; TCRdb stores just in-frame clones and leaves some out. In the table there are about 680,000 clones, roughly 94% of which are singletons. In the naive CD8 group, cells lacked CD45RO and were positively selected for CCR7, so terminally differentiated effector memory CD45RA+ cells were left out. This record comes from a study of shared clonotypes between healthy human individuals. This CDR3 has 17 amino acids. V shed 7 bases and J 7 bases; nucleotides not matched to a gene: 12. Germline CDR1 reads LNHDA; CDR2 reads SQIVND (reference sequence).

Sample: naive CD8+ T cells sorted from blood. The rearrangement uses TRBV19 and TRBJ2-1; 14 positions agree with TRBD2. The source is a man between 25 and 39 years old in good health. CDR3 region: CASKEGTSGRNRNEQFF. Here the CDR3 DNA reads TGTGCCAGTAAGGAGGGGACTAGCGGGAGAAATAGGAATGAGCAGTTCTTC.